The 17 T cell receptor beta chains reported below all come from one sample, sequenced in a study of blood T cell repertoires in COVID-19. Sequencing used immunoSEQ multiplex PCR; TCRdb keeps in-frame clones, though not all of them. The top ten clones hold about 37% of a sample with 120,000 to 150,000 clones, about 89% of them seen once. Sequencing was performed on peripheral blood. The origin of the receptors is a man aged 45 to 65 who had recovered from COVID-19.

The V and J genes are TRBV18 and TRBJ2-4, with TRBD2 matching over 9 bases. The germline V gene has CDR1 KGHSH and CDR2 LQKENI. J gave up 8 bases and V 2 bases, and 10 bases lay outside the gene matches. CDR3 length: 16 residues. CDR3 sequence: CASSPSGFAGGDIQYF. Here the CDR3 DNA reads TGTGCCAGCTCACCAAGCGGTTTCGCGGGGGGGGACATTCAGTACTTC.

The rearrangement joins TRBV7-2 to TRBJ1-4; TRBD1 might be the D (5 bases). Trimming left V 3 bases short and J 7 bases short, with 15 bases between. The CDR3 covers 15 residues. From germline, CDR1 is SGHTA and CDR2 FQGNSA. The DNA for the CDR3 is TGTGCCAGCAGCTTGGAGGGGCGAAATGTTGAAAAACTGTTTTTT. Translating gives CASSLEGRNVEKLFF.

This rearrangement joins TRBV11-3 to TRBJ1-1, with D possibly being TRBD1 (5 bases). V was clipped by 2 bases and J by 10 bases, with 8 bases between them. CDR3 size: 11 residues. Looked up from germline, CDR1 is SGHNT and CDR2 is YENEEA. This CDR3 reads CASSLLGRAFF. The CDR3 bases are TGTGCCAGCAGCTTATTGGGGCGAGCTTTCTTT.

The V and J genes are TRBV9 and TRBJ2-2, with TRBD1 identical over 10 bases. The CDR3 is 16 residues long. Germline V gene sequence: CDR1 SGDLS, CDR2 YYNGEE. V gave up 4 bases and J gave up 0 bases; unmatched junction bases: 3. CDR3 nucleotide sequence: TGTGCCAGCAGCCCGGGGACAGGGGCGAACACCGGGGAGCTGTTTTTT. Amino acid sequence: CASSPGTGANTGELFF.

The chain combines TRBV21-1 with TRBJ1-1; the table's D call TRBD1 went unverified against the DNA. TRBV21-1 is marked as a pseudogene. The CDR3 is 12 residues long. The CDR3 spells CASSNRDSEAFF. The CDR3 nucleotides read TGTGCCAGCAGCAACCGGGACAGCGAAGCTTTCTTT.

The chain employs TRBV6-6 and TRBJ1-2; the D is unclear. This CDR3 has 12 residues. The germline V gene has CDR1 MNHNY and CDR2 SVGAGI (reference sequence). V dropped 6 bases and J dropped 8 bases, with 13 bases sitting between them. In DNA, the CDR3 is TGTGCCAGCAGGACATCCGAAGGAGGCTACACCTTC. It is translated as CASRTSEGGYTF.

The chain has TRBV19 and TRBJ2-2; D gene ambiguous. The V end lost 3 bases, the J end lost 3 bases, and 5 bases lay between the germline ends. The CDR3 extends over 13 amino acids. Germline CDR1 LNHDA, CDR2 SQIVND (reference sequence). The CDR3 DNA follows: TGTGCCAGTAGTATTTCAGACACCGGGGAGCTGTTTTTT. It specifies CASSISDTGELFF.

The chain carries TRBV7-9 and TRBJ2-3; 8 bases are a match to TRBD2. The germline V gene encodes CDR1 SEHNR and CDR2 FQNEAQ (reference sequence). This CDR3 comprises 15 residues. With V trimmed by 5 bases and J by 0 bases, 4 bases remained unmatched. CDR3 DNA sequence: TGTGCCAGCAGCATGAGCGGGGGAAGCACAGATACGCAGTATTTT. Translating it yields CASSMSGGSTDTQYF.

This chain's CDR3 is CASSDKGGTRAPLHF. The CDR3 coding sequence is TGTGCCAGCAGTGACAAAGGGGGCACCCGCGCACCCCTCCACTTT. The chain has TRBV6-6 and TRBJ1-6; 7 bases are shared with TRBD1. CDR3 size: 15 residues. Per germline, CDR1 MNHNY and CDR2 SVGAGI (reference sequence). The V segment lost 5 bases and the J segment 11 bases; nucleotides outside the gene matches: 12.

The CDR3 sequence: CASSHPYSGTYSTDTQYF. The CDR3 nucleotides are TGTGCCAGCAGCCATCCATACTCCGGGACTTATAGCACAGATACGCAGTATTTT. This chain links TRBV3-1 (or the pseudogene TRBV3-2) with TRBJ2-3, with D possibly TRBD2 on 6 matching bases. Germline-derived CDR1 and CDR2 are LGHDT and YNNKEL (reference sequence). Between the trimmed V and J ends, which lost 3 bases and 0 bases, there was a span of 19 bases. This CDR3 region has 18 residues.

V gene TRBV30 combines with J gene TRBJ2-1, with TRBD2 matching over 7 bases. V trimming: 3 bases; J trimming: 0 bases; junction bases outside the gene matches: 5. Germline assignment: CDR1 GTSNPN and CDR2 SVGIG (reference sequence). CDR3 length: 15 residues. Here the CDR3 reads CAWRPPGGSYNEQFF. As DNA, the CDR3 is TGTGCCTGGAGACCCCCGGGGGGCTCCTACAATGAGCAGTTCTTC.

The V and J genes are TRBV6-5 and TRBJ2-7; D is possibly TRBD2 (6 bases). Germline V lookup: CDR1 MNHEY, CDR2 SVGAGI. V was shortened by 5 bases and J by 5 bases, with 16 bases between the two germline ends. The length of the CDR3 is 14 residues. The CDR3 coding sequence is TGTGCCAGCAGTATTTCACTAGCTCCCCACGAGCAGTACTTC. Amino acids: CASSISLAPHEQYF.

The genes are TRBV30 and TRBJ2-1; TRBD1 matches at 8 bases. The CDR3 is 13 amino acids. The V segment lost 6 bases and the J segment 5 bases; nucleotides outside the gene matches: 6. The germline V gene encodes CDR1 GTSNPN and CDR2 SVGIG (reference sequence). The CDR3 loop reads CACRDRSHNEQFF. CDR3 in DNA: TGTGCCTGCCGGGACAGGTCTCACAATGAGCAGTTCTTC.

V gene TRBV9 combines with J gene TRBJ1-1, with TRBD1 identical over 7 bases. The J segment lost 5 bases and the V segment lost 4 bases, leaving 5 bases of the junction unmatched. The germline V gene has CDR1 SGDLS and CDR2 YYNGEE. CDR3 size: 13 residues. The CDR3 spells CASSPPRGTEAFF. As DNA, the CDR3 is TGTGCCAGCAGCCCCCCCAGGGGGACTGAAGCTTTCTTT.

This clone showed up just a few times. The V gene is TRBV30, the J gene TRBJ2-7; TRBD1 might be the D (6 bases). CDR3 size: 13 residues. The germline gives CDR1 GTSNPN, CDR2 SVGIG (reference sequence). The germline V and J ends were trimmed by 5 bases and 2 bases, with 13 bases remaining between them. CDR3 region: CAWQNRVTYEQYF. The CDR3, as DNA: TGTGCCTGGCAGAACAGGGTCACCTACGAGCAGTACTTC.

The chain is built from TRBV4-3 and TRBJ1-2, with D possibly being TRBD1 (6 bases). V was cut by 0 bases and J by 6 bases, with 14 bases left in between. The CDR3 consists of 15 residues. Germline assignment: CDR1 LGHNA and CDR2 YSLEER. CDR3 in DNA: TGCGCCAGCAGCCAAGATGCGAACAGGGTAAATGGCTACACCTTC. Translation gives CASSQDANRVNGYTF.

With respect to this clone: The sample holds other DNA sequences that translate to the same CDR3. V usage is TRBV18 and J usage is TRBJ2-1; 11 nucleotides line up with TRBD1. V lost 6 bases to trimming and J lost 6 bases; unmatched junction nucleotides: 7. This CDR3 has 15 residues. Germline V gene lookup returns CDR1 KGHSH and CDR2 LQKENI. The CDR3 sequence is CASSPGQGAGNEQFF. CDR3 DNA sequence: TGTGCCAGCTCGCCCGGACAGGGGGCTGGCAATGAGCAGTTCTTC.